This TCR beta chain was captured in a study of PD-L1 blockade in urothelial cancer. Looking at the study overall: Starting in the mid-2010s, patients were given atezolizumab (1,200 mg intravenously every 3 weeks). Overall study results and limits: Improved survival was predicted by pretreatment blood TCR clonality below the median.

As for this clone: Its specificity is unknown.

Germline V gene data show CDR1 as KGHSH and CDR2 as LQKENI. The V segment lost 3 bases and the J segment 2 bases; nucleotides outside the gene matches: 5. The CDR3 has 17 amino acids. The table came from immunoSEQ multiplex PCR; TCRdb's copy has only in-frame clones and leaves some out. This sample has 100,000 to 150,000 clones, with roughly 80% found just once. The time point here: pretreatment peripheral blood. The diagnosis in patients was locally advanced or metastatic urothelial carcinoma. Pretreatment sampling and on-treatment sampling together yielded between 1 and 8 samples for each patient. The clonotype originates from a man aged 50 to 59 with urothelial cancer. The chain employs TRBV18 and TRBJ2-7; 15 bases match TRBD2. The sample here was PBMCs, taken around atezolizumab (anti-PD-L1) treatment. In DNA, the CDR3 is TGTGCCAGCTCACCCCCGGGACTAGCGGGAGGTCCCTACGAGCAGTACTTC. Protein product: CASSPPGLAGGPYEQYF.